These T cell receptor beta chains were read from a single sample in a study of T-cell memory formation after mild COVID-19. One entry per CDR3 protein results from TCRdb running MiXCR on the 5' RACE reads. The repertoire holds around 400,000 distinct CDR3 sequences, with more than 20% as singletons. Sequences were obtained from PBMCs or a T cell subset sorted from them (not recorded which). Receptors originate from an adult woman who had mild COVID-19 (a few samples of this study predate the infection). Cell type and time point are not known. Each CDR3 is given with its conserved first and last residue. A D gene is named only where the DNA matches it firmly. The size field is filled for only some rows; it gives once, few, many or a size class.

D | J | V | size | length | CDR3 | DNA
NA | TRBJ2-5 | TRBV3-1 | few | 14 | CATTEGGGSVTQYF | TGTGCCACCACGGAGGGGGGTGGCTCGGTGACCCAGTACTTC
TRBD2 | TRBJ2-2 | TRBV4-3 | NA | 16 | CASSQEIAGVTGELFF | TGCGCCAGCAGCCAAGAAATAGCGGGGGTCACCGGGGAGCTGTTTTTT
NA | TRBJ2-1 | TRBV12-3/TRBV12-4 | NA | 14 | CASIWEGAFNEQFF | TGTGCCAGCATTTGGGAGGGGGCTTTCAATGAGCAGTTCTTC
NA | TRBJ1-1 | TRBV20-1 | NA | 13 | CSAPGLLNTEAFF | TGCAGTGCCCCTGGGTTATTGAACACTGAAGCTTTCTTT
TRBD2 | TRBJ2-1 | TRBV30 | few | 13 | CAWSVRRGGEQFF | TGTGCCTGGAGTGTACGGCGGGGGGGTGAGCAGTTCTTC
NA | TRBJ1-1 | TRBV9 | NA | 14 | CASSGGATNTEAFF | TGTGCCAGCAGCGGCGGGGCCACGAACACTGAAGCTTTCTTT
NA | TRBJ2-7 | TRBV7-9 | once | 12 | CASSSMNYEQYF | TGTGCCAGCAGCTCAATGAACTACGAGCAGTACTTC
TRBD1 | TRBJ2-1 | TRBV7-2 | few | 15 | CASSLQTGDHNEQFF | TGTGCCAGCAGCTTGCAAACAGGGGACCACAATGAGCAGTTCTTC
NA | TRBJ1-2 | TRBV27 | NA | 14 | CASSQIREDYGYTF | TGTGCCAGCAGTCAAATACGGGAGGACTATGGCTACACCTTC
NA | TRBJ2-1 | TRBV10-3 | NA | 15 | CAIAPGTPIYNEQFF | TGTGCCATCGCCCCCGGGACTCCGATTTACAATGAGCAGTTCTTC
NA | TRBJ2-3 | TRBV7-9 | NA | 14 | CASSFRLAADTQYF | TGTGCCAGCAGCTTCAGGCTAGCCGCAGATACGCAGTATTTT
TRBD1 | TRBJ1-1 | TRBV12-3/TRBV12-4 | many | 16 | CASSLSQGGVIFEAFF | TGTGCCAGCAGTTTATCACAGGGGGGTGTGATCTTTGAAGCTTTCTTT
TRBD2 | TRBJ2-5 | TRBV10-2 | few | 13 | CASGASGGETQYF | TGCGCCAGCGGGGCTAGCGGGGGAGAGACCCAGTACTTC
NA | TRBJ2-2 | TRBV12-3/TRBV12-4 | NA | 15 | CASSSGTENTGELFF | TGTGCCAGCAGTTCGGGGACGGAGAACACCGGGGAGCTGTTTTTT
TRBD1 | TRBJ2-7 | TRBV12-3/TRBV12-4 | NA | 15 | CASSWGDRVNYEQYF | TGTGCCAGCAGTTGGGGGGACAGGGTTAACTACGAGCAGTACTTC
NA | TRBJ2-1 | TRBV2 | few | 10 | CASSSYEQFF | TGTGCCAGCAGTAGTTATGAGCAGTTCTTC
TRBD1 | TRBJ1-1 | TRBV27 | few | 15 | CASSYSGTGNTEAFF | TGTGCCAGCAGTTACTCCGGGACAGGGAACACTGAAGCTTTCTTT
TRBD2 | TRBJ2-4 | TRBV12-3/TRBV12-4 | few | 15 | CASRQGASGMNIQYF | TGTGCCAGCAGACAAGGGGCTAGCGGGATGAACATTCAGTACTTC
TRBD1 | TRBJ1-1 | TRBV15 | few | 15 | CATSRDRGLGTEAFF | TGTGCCACCAGCAGGGACAGGGGTCTGGGCACTGAAGCTTTCTTT
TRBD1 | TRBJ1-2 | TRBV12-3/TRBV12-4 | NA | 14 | CASSPGQGDYGYTF | TGTGCCAGCAGTCCCGGACAGGGAGACTATGGCTACACCTTC
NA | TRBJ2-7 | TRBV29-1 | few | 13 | CSVEGGRPYEQYF | TGCAGCGTTGAAGGAGGCAGGCCCTACGAGCAGTACTTC
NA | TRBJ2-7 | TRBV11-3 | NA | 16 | CASSLGPSEAHYEQYF | TGTGCCAGCAGCTTAGGGCCCTCGGAGGCGCACTACGAGCAGTACTTC
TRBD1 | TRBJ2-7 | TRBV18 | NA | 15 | CASSPRTGFSYEQYF | TGTGCCAGCTCACCACGGACAGGGTTCTCCTACGAGCAGTACTTC
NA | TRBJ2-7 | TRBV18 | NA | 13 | CASSPGSPYEQYF | TGTGCCAGCTCACCGGGCAGCCCCTACGAGCAGTACTTC
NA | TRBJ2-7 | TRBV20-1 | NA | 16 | CSAAKRENPYSYEQYF | TGCAGTGCTGCCAAAAGAGAGAATCCTTACTCCTACGAGCAGTACTTC
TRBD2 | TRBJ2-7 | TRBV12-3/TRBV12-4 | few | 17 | CASSFWLAGGYSYEQYF | TGTGCCAGCAGTTTTTGGCTAGCGGGAGGTTACTCCTACGAGCAGTACTTC
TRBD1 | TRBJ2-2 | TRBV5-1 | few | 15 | CASSLLTGGTGELFF | TGCGCCAGCAGCTTGTTGACAGGGGGCACCGGGGAGCTGTTTTTT
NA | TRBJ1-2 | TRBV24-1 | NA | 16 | CATSATTGRTADGYTF | TGTGCCACCAGCGCCACCACCGGTCGGACAGCGGATGGCTACACCTTC